This TCR beta chain was captured in a study of CD8+CD57+ T cells in acquired aplastic anemia (dated by TCRdb to the late 2010s). At the level of the whole study: On average, sorted CD4+ and CD8+ cells yielded around 3.5 ug of extracted DNA, with a range of roughly 0.18 to 30 ug. Healthy donor samples averaged roughly 9.9 million reads for CD4+ and approximately 11 million for CD8+ cells. Study-level results and caveats: Between patients and healthy controls, no significant difference in CD8+ Simpson's diversity was found (P=0.060). Although 25 to 30 CD8+ CDR3 sequences were shared by patients and controls, these sequences appeared highly expressed in patients and within the immunodominant clones of patients.

As for this clonotype: The antigen this receptor binds is unknown. With a much larger clone just one base away, this may be a read error.

Genomic DNA was used as template for profiling of TCR beta VDJ combinations and CDR3 sequences. An Illumina HiSeq 2000 was the platform used for TCR repertoire sequencing. The original pipeline was this. TRBV/TRBJ rearrangement plots, CDR3 size and DJ length profiles, and Simpson's diversity index were used to evaluate the repertoires. The most abundant DNA sequence in the deep sequencing data was taken as the immunodominant clone. CDR3 amino acid sequences were screened for sharing across subjects and compared with published repertoires and the VDJdb database. In-frame beta chains were kept once TCRdb had trimmed the public reads at Q25 with fastp and called clones with MiXCR. A single entry per CDR3 protein holds the most common genes and DNA from its merged rows. These V and J calls originate from TCRdb's pipeline instead of the authors' own analysis. Here the sample has some 170,000 distinct CDR3 sequences; around 45% occur a single time. About 1.1% of the sample rests with the top ten.

From the cysteine through the phenylalanine, the CDR3 covers 14 amino acids. Just the 42-base CDR3 DNA is kept, in frame starting at base 1. In this study, sorted CD4+ and CD8+ T cells from the blood of healthy subjects and of severe aplastic anemia patients had their TCR repertoires deep-sequenced. Ficoll-Paque density gradient centrifugation was used to isolate peripheral blood mononuclear cells. Before DNA extraction, CD4+ and CD8+ T cells were sorted by FACS or by magnetic beads. This receptor was taken from a human donor in good health. The specimen was sorted CD4+, CD8+, or CD8+CD57+ T cells (not recorded which) from PBMCs. The chain couples TRBV12-3 or TRBV12-4 to TRBJ1-2; 9 bases in the junction line up with TRBD1. The CDR3 loop reads CASSFPGTGNGYIF. The DNA reads as follows: TGTGCCAGCAGTTTCCCCGGGACAGGGAATGGCTACATCTTC.